This TCR beta chain was captured in a study of T cell responses to AZD1222 COVID-19 vaccine. Germline V lookup: CDR1 SNHLY, CDR2 FYNNEI. Trimming removed 4 bases from V and 3 bases from J, with 9 bases in between. The length of the CDR3 is 13 residues. Note on this clone: Its cognate antigen is unknown.

Broader study findings: Repertoires in all cases were sampled only once the peak T cell response had passed.

Using immunoSEQ multiplex PCR, the repertoire was profiled, and TCRdb retains in-frame clones only, with some absent. The sample lists about 98,000 clones; nearly 90% were seen once. The sample in question was peripheral blood, obtained on day 0 of AZD1222 vaccination. The chain is built from TRBV2 and TRBJ1-2; weak D call: TRBD1 (6 bases). This sequence was found in an adult in good health. CDR3 DNA: TGTGCCAGCAGTGGGACAGACTACTATGGCTACACCTTC. Translating it yields CASSGTDYYGYTF.